Presented here are 6 T cell receptor beta chains from one specimen sequenced in a study of cytomegalovirus exposure and HLA in healthy donors. Repertoires were generated with immunoSEQ multiplex PCR, while TCRdb's copy carries only in-frame clones and drops some. The profile shows 130,000 to 150,000 clones, 90% of them singletons. The sample comprised PBMCs. The receptors here all came from a woman in her 30s in good health and CMV-seropositive.

The chain couples TRBV5-6 to TRBJ1-1, with 7 nucleotides matching TRBD1. The CDR3 extends over 18 amino acids. The ends lost 0 bases at V and 1 base at J; junction bases unmatched: 12. From germline, CDR1 is SGHDT and CDR2 YYEEEE. CDR3 DNA sequence: TGTGCCAGCAGCTTGGCTCGGGGACAGCGCGTGGAGAACACTGAAGCTTTCTTT. Its translation is CASSLARGQRVENTEAFF.

V gene TRBV18 combines with J gene TRBJ2-1; D gene unclear. Trimming pared 4 bases from V and 8 bases from J, leaving 6 bases between. Germline CDR1 and CDR2: KGHSH and LQKENI. There are 11 residues in the CDR3. The CDR3 region has the DNA TGTGCCAGCTCACGAGTCGATGAGCAGTTCTTC. This sequence encodes CASSRVDEQFF.

The chain is built from TRBV5-1 and TRBJ2-7, with 9 bases lining up with TRBD1. V shed 7 bases and J 3 bases; nucleotides not matched to a gene: 11. The CDR3 sequence is 15 residues long. Germline V CDR1 and CDR2: SGHRS, YFSETQ. This CDR3 reads CASANRGRGGYEQYF. CDR3 DNA: TGCGCCAGCGCAAACAGGGGGCGCGGCGGCTACGAGCAGTACTTC. The full variable domain, with the rest looked up from reference TRBV5-1 and TRBJ2-7, is KAGVTQTPRYLIKTRGQQVTLSCSPISGHRSVSWYQQTPGQGLQFLFEYFSETQRNKGNFPGRFSGRQFSNSRSEMNVSTLELGDSALYLCASANRGRGGYEQYFGPGTRLTVT.

In this sample, this clone turned up once. The V and J genes are TRBV6-5 and TRBJ2-7, with TRBD2 matching 7 bases. The ends lost 0 bases at V and 2 bases at J; junction bases unmatched: 7. The CDR3 runs 16 residues. CDR1 is MNHEY, CDR2 SVGAGI, per germline. DNA for the CDR3: TGTGCCAGCAGTTACTCACCTAGCGGTCATGCCTACGAGCAGTACTTC. Translating gives CASSYSPSGHAYEQYF.

The J gene is TRBJ2-7, the V gene TRBV11-2; the match to TRBD2 covers 14 bases. From germline, CDR1 is SGHAT and CDR2 FQNNGV. V shed 0 bases and J 7 bases; nucleotides not matched to a gene: 8. The length of the CDR3 is 17 residues. CDR3 amino acids: CASSLDRTSGGYLEQYF. The CDR3 coding sequence is TGTGCCAGCAGCTTAGATCGGACTAGCGGGGGGTACCTGGAGCAGTACTTC.

The V and J genes are TRBV28 and TRBJ2-3; the match to TRBD2 covers 10 bases. Trimming cost V 9 bases and J 1 base; bases outside gene matches: 13. Germline loops: CDR1 MDHEN, CDR2 SYDVKM. CDR3 length: 17 amino acids. The CDR3 sequence: CARSIEGGTSGTDTQYF. The CDR3 nucleotides read TGTGCCAGATCCATTGAGGGGGGGACTAGCGGCACAGATACGCAGTATTTT.